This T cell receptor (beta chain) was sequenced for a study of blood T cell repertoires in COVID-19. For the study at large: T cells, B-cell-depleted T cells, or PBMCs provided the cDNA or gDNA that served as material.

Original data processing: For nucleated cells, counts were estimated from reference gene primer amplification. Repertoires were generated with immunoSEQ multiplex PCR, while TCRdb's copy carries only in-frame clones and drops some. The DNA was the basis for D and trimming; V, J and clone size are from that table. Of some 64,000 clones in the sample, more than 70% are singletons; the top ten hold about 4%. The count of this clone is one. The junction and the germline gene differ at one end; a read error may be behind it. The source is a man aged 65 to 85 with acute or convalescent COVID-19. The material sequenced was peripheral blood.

The CDR3 loop reads CAWSVTGGSFNEQFF. DNA of the CDR3: TGTGCCTGGAGTGTAACGGGGGGGTCCTTCAATGAGCAGTTCTTC. The chain couples TRBV30 to TRBJ2-1, with TRBD2 identical over 8 bases. CDR1 GTSNPN and CDR2 SVGIG come from the germline V gene (reference sequence). This CDR3 is 15 amino acids long.